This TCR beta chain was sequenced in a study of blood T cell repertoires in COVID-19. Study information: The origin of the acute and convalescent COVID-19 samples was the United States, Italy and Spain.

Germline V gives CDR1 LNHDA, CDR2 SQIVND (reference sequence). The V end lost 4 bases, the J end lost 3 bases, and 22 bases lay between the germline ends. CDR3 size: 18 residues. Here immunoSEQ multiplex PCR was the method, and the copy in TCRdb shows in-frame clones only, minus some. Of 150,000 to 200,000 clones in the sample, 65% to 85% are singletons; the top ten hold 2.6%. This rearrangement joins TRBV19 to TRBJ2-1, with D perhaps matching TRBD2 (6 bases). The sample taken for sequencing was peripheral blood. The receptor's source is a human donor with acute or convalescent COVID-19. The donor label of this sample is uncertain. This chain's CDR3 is CASSRALAGSSRYNEQFF. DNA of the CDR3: TGTGCCAGTAGTAGAGCCCTGGCCGGGAGCAGTCGCTACAATGAGCAGTTCTTC.